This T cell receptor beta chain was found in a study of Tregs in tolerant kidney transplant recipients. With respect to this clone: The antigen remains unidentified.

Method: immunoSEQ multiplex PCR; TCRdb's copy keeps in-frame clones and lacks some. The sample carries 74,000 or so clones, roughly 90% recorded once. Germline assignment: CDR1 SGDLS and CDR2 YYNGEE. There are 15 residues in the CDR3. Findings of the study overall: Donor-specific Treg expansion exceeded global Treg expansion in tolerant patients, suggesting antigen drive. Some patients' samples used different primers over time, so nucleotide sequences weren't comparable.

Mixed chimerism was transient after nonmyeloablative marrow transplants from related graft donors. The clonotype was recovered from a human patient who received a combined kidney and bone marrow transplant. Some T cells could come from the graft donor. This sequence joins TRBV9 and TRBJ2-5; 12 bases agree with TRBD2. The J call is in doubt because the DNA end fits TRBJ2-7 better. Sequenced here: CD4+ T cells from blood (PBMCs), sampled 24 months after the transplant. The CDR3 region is CASSVELAGGREQYF. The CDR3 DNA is TGTGCCAGCAGCGTAGAACTAGCGGGGGGACGCGAGCAGTACTTC.